One sample yielded the 23 T cell receptor beta chains listed below, sequenced in a study of T cells in Graves' hyperthyroidism and ophthalmopathy (dated by TCRdb to the late 2010s). Receptor libraries were prepared by multiplex PCR. Sequenced on an Illumina HiSeq 2000. The TCR beta CDR3 regions were amplified from the RNA transcripts. A first-round RT-PCR of the TCR CDR3 used the HTBI primer set with the Qiagen OneStep RT-PCR kit. TCRdb itself trimmed the public reads at Q25 with fastp, ran MiXCR and retained productive beta chains. CDR3 protein duplicates are merged, each entry listing the most common genes and DNA. Counted in this sample were 450,000 to 650,000 distinct CDR3 sequences; around 21% of them appeared once. The ten top clones hold about 25% of the sample. The sequenced material came from blood. These receptors all come from a man aged 18 to 30 with Graves' hyperthyroidism.

This clonotype was detected ten times or more. This chain joins TRBV7-2 and TRBJ2-7; D unresolved. With 5 bases removed from V and 2 bases from J, the gap between germline ends came to 13 bases. Per germline, CDR1 SGHTA and CDR2 FQGNSA. The CDR3 consists of 14 residues. This CDR3 is CASSATQGPYEQYF. The CDR3 nucleotides read TGTGCCAGCAGCGCGACCCAAGGGCCCTACGAGCAGTACTTC.

This clonotype was found a few times. The J gene is TRBJ2-2, the V gene TRBV5-1, with a weak D call TRBD1 (6 bases). V shed 0 bases and J shed 5 bases, with 11 bases lying between them. The CDR3 is 15 residues long. CDR1 is SGHRS, CDR2 YFSETQ, per germline. For the CDR3, the DNA is TGCGCCAGCAGCTTGGTTCAGGGGAAAACCGGGGAGCTGTTTTTT. Protein: CASSLVQGKTGELFF.

With regard to this clonotype: With a much larger clone just one base away, this may be a read error. V and J are TRBV5-8 and TRBJ1-1, with D unresolved. This CDR3 contains 13 residues. Germline CDR1 and CDR2: SGHTS and YDEGEE. The CDR3 protein is CASSATQNTEACF. Written as DNA, the CDR3 is TGTGCCAGCAGCGCTACACAGAACACTGAAGCTTGCTTT. The full variable domain, its missing parts supplied by reference TRBV5-8 and TRBJ1-1, is EAGVTQSPTHLIKTRGQQATLRCSPISGHTSVYWYQQALGLGLQFLLWYDEGEERNRGNFPPRFSGRQFPNYSSELNVNALELEDSALYLCASSATQNTEACFGQGTRLTVV.

This clonotype was seen repeatedly, ten times or more. The V gene is TRBV6-1, the J gene TRBJ1-2, with TRBD1 matching 8 bases. The germline V gene encodes CDR1 MNHNS and CDR2 SASEGT. The CDR3 loop spans 14 amino acids. The CDR3 protein is CASQSQGARSGYTF. CDR3 DNA: TGTGCGAGCCAGTCTCAGGGGGCTCGGAGTGGCTACACCTTC.

This clonotype was observed at least ten times. The gene calls are TRBV6-1 and TRBJ1-2, with TRBD1 matching 7 bases. Looked up from germline, CDR1 is MNHNS and CDR2 is SASEGT. V shed 9 bases, J shed 5 bases, and the junction held 12 bases outside the gene matches. This CDR3 region has 14 residues. The CDR3 coding sequence is TGTGCCAGGCTACCACAGGGGTTTTGGTATGGCTACACCTTC. Translated, it gives CARLPQGFWYGYTF.

This clonotype showed up just a few times. The chain joins TRBV20-1 to TRBJ2-5; the match to TRBD2 covers 8 bases. The CDR3 covers 17 residues. Germline CDR1 is DFQATT and CDR2 is SNEGSKA (reference sequence). J was trimmed by 4 bases and V by 6 bases; bases with no gene match: 19. The CDR3 loop reads CSAKIRASGPRRETQYF. CDR3 nucleotides: TGCAGTGCAAAGATCAGGGCTAGCGGGCCGAGGCGAGAGACCCAGTACTTC.

This clonotype was seen at least ten times. This chain's CDR3 is CASSPGEAYEQYF. CDR3 nucleotide sequence: TGTGCCAGCAGCCCGGGGGAGGCCTACGAGCAGTACTTC. The V call is TRBV27, the J call TRBJ2-7; TRBD2 might be the D (6 bases). The CDR3 covers 13 residues. The V end lost 6 bases, the J end lost 2 bases, and 11 bases lay between the germline ends. CDR1 and CDR2 (germline): MNHEY, SMNVEV (reference sequence).

There are many counts of this clonotype. This sequence joins TRBV27 and TRBJ2-7; D call uncertain. Looked up from germline, CDR1 is MNHEY and CDR2 is SMNVEV (reference sequence). V lost 3 bases, J lost 5 bases, and 14 bases lay in between. The CDR3 is 14 amino acids. The CDR3 loop reads CASSFNGLGNEQYF. The CDR3 nucleotides read TGTGCCAGCAGTTTCAACGGTTTGGGGAACGAGCAGTACTTC.

The chain joins TRBV4-2 to TRBJ1-1, with 8 bases matching TRBD1. Germline V gives CDR1 LGHNA, CDR2 YNFKEQ. The CDR3 sequence is 21 residues long. J gave up 7 bases and V 3 bases, and 28 bases lay outside the gene matches. The DNA for the CDR3 is TGTGCCAGCAGCCACGTCCCGGGACAGGTACAATCGGGGACTCGGGGGTTTGAAGCTTTCTTT. Its protein product is CASSHVPGQVQSGTRGFEAFF.

The sample holds many counts of this clonotype. This chain connects TRBV5-6 to TRBJ2-2, with 8 bases lining up with TRBD1. V lost 4 bases and J lost 7; bases outside the gene matches: 12. Germline V CDR1 and CDR2: SGHDT, YYEEEE. The CDR3 is made up of 16 amino acids. CDR3 protein: CASSRQPRGHHGELFF. Written as DNA, the CDR3 is TGTGCCAGCAGCCGACAACCCAGGGGGCATCACGGGGAGCTGTTTTTT.

This clonotype was found many times. V is TRBV28 and J is TRBJ1-2, with TRBD1 identical over 11 bases. Germline V gene data show CDR1 as MDHEN and CDR2 as SYDVKM. The length of the CDR3 is 13 residues. After removal of 6 bases from V and 5 bases from J, the junction contained 2 bases not matched to a gene. In nucleotides, the CDR3 is TGTGCCAGCAGGGGGACAGGGGGTTATGGCTACACCTTC. Amino acid sequence: CASRGTGGYGYTF.

This clonotype was recorded at least ten times. The rearrangement uses TRBV7-9 and TRBJ1-3, with D uncertain. The CDR3 runs 15 residues. Trimming took off 5 bases at V and 2 bases at J, with 13 bases between the two ends. Germline CDR1 and CDR2: SEHNR and FQNEAQ (reference sequence). CDR3 nucleotide sequence: TGTGCCAGCAGCGACGGGAGGTCGGCTGGAAACACCATATATTTT. Translation: CASSDGRSAGNTIYF.

This clonotype was detected many times. This sequence joins TRBV28 and TRBJ1-2; no reliable D call. Germline CDR1 is MDHEN and CDR2 is SYDVKM. Trimming stripped 5 bases from V and 5 bases from J, with 12 bases between. The CDR3 is 13 residues long. DNA of the CDR3: TGTGCCAGCAGTAGAAACCGGGCATATGGCTACACCTTC. This gives the protein CASSRNRAYGYTF.

The table lists this clonotype with many counts. The V gene is TRBV5-1, the J gene TRBJ1-1; unclear D gene. Per germline, CDR1 SGHRS and CDR2 YFSETQ. The CDR3 totals 14 residues. Trimming shortened V by 1 base and J by 3 bases, and 10 bases separated the two germline ends. The CDR3 DNA sequence: TGCGCCAGCAGCTTGTCGGGGTCGGACACTGAAGCTTTCTTT. Translating it yields CASSLSGSDTEAFF.

This clonotype was seen a handful of times. This chain joins TRBV28 and TRBJ2-7; D possibly corresponds to TRBD1 (6 bases). V dropped 4 bases and J dropped 4 bases, with 23 bases sitting between them. Per germline, CDR1 MDHEN and CDR2 SYDVKM. CDR3 length equals 17 residues. The CDR3 DNA is TGTGCCAGCAGTTCCCCTCTCGGGACACTGGGCGGGTACGAGCAGTACTTC. Protein: CASSSPLGTLGGYEQYF.

The table lists this clonotype with many counts. The chain joins TRBV28 to TRBJ2-7; D remains unclear. Per germline, CDR1 MDHEN and CDR2 SYDVKM. The CDR3 spans 15 residues. V lost 3 bases to trimming and J lost 0 bases, with 12 bases between them. The DNA for the CDR3 is TGTGCCAGCAGTTTGTACACGGTGAGCTCCTACGAGCAGTACTTC. Protein: CASSLYTVSSYEQYF.

This clonotype was seen only a few times. J is TRBJ1-1 and V is TRBV6-2 or TRBV6-3; D perhaps matches TRBD1 (6 bases). The CDR3 length is 14 residues. Trimming cost V 5 bases and J 5 bases, with 15 bases left between them. The germline V gene encodes CDR1 MNHEY and CDR2 SVGEGT. This CDR3 reads CASSAHGRGTEAFF. The CDR3 nucleotides read TGTGCCAGCAGTGCCCACGGAAGGGGGACTGAAGCTTTCTTT.

This CDR3 reads CASSDQRNEQYF. CDR3 nucleotides: TGCGCCAGCAGTGATCAGCGTAACGAGCAGTACTTC. The genes are TRBV10-1 and TRBJ2-7; D unclear. CDR3 size: 12 residues. The V end was cut by 3 bases, the J end by 5 bases, with 8 bases between. Per the germline V gene, CDR1 is WNHNN and CDR2 is SYGVQD (reference sequence).

DNA for the CDR3: TGTGCCATCAGAGGGACAGCAATAAACACCGGGGAGCTGTTTTTT. Residues: CAIRGTAINTGELFF. The rearrangement links TRBV10-3 to TRBJ2-2, with TRBD1 matching 7 bases. J was trimmed by 2 bases and V by 6 bases; bases with no gene match: 6. The CDR3 contains 15 residues. Germline CDR1 reads ENHRY; CDR2 reads SYGVKD.

This clonotype was seen at least ten times. The V call is TRBV6-5, the J call TRBJ2-5; D remains unclear. This CDR3 is built from 15 residues. The V gene lost 0 bases and the J gene lost 5 bases, with 13 bases spanning the gap. Germline V gives CDR1 MNHEY, CDR2 SVGAGI. The CDR3 loop reads CASSYSKWILETQYF. In nucleotides, the CDR3 is TGTGCCAGCAGTTACTCGAAATGGATTCTGGAGACCCAGTACTTC.

This clonotype was recorded at least ten times. This chain links TRBV30 with TRBJ1-1; 9 bases are a match to TRBD1. This CDR3 region has 12 residues. The germline V gene encodes CDR1 GTSNPN and CDR2 SVGIG (reference sequence). Losses at the gene ends were 8 bases for V and 1 base for J; bases not matched to a gene: 2. Written as DNA, the CDR3 is TGTGCCGGGACAGGGAGGAACACTGAAGCTTTCTTT. Translated: CAGTGRNTEAFF.

Comments on this clonotype: Germline and junction disagree at one end, which may indicate a read error. The chain combines TRBV28 with TRBJ1-2; the D gene is possibly TRBD1 (5 bases). CDR3 length equals 11 residues. Germline values: CDR1 MDHEN, CDR2 SYDVKM. The CDR3 region has the DNA TGTGCCAGCAGTCCGGGGGGAGGCTACATCTTC. Residues: CASSPGGGYIF.

The V call is TRBV7-6, the J call TRBJ1-1; weak D call: TRBD1 (6 bases). The CDR3 length is 13 residues. Germline CDR1 and CDR2: SGHVS and FNYEAQ. Trimming took off 6 bases at V and 3 bases at J, with 11 bases between the two ends. CDR3 in amino acids: CASRGGADTEAFF. The DNA of the CDR3 is TGTGCCAGCAGGGGGGGGGCGGACACTGAAGCTTTCTTT.